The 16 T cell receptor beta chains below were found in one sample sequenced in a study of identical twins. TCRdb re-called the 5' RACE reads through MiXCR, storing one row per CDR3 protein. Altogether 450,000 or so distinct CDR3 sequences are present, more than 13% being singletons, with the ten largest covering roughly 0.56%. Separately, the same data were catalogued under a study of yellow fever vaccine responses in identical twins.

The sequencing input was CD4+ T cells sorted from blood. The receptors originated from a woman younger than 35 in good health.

This CDR3 is CASSSLPNGERIQNEQFF. As DNA, the CDR3 is TGTGCCAGCAGCTCCTTACCCAACGGGGAGCGGATCCAGAATGAGCAGTTCTTC. The J gene is TRBJ2-1, the V gene TRBV11-2; tentative D call: TRBD2 (5 bases). V was pared by 4 bases and J by 7 bases, with 26 bases between. Germline loops: CDR1 SGHAT, CDR2 FQNNGV. This CDR3 has 18 residues. The whole variable domain, filled in from reference TRBV11-2 and TRBJ2-1, reads EAGVAQSPRYKIIEKRQSVAFWCNPISGHATLYWYQQILGQGPKLLIQFQNNGVVDDSQLPKDRFSAERLKGVDSTLKIQPAKLEDSAVYLCASSSLPNGERIQNEQFFGPGTRLTVL.

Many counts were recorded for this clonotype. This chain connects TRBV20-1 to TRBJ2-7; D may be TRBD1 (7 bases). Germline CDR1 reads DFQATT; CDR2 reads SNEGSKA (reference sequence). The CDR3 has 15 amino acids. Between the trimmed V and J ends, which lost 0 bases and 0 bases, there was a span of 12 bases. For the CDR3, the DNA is TGCAGTGCTAGAGAGACAGGGAGGAGCTCCTACGAGCAGTACTTC. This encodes CSARETGRSSYEQYF.

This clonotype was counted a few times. Here the CDR3 DNA reads TGCGCCAGCAGCTTGGGACAGCCAACCACAGATACGCAGTATTTT. It is translated as CASSLGQPTTDTQYF. V and J are TRBV5-1 and TRBJ2-3; possibly TRBD1 for D (5 bases). CDR1 is SGHRS and CDR2 is YFSETQ in the germline V gene. The CDR3 consists of 15 residues. Between the trimmed V and J ends, which lost 0 bases and 2 bases, there was a span of 10 bases.

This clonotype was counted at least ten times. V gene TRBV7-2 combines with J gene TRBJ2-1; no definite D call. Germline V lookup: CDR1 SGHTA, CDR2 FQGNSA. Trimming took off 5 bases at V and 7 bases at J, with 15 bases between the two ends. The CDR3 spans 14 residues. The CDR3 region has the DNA TGTGCCAGCAGCCCGGACCCGTCCCAGAATGAGCAGTTCTTC. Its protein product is CASSPDPSQNEQFF.

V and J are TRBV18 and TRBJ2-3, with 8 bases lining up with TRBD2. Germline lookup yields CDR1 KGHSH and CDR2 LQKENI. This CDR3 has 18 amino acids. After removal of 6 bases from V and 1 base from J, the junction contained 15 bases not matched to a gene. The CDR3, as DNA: TGTGCCAGCTCCCGCCTGCCGGGACTAGAAGTTGGCACAGATACGCAGTATTTT. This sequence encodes CASSRLPGLEVGTDTQYF.

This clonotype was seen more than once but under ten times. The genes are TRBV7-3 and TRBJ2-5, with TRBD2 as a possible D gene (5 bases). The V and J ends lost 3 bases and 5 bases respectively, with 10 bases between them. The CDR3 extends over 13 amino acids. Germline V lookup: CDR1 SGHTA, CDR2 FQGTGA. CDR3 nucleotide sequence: TGTGCCAGCAGCTTTAATAGAGGGGAGACCCAGTACTTC. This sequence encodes CASSFNRGETQYF.

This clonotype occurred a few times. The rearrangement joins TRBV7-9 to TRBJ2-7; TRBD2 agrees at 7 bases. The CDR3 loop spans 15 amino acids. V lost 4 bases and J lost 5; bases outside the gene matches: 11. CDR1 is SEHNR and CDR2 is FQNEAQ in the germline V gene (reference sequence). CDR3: CASSSHSRGVHEQYF. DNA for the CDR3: TGTGCCAGCAGCTCCCACTCCCGGGGGGTTCACGAGCAGTACTTC.

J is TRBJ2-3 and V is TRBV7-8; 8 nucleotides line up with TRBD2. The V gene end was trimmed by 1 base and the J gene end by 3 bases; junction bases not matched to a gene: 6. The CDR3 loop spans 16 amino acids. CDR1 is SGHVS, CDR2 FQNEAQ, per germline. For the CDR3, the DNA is TGTGCCAGCAGCTTAGAAGTCGGGGGGGCAACAGATACGCAGTATTTT. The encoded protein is CASSLEVGGATDTQYF.

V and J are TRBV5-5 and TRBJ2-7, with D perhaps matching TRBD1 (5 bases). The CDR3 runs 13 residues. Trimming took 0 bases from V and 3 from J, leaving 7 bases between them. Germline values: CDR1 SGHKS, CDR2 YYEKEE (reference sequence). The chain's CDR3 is CASSLGTLYEQYF. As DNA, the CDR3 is TGTGCCAGCAGCTTGGGGACACTCTACGAGCAGTACTTC.

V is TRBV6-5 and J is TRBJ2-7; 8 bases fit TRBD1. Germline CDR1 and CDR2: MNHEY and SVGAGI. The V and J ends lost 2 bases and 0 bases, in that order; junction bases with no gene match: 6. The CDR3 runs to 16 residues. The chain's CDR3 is CASSYSRTGGSYEQYF. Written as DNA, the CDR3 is TGTGCCAGCAGTTACAGTAGAACAGGGGGCTCCTACGAGCAGTACTTC.

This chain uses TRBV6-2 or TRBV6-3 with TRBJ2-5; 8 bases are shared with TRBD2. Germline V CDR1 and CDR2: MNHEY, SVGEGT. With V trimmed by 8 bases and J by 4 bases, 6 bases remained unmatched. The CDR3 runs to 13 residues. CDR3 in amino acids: CASARGGPETQYF. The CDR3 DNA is TGTGCCAGCGCCCGGGGGGGCCCAGAGACCCAGTACTTC.

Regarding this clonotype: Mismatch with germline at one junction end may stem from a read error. CDR3 in amino acids: CSARQAGGSTQYF. CDR3 coding DNA: TGCAGCGCTAGGCAAGCGGGAGGGAGTACGCAGTATTTT. The chain has TRBV20-1 and TRBJ2-3, with TRBD2 identical over 10 bases. The CDR3 extends over 13 amino acids. The germline V gene encodes CDR1 DFQATT and CDR2 SNEGSKA (reference sequence).

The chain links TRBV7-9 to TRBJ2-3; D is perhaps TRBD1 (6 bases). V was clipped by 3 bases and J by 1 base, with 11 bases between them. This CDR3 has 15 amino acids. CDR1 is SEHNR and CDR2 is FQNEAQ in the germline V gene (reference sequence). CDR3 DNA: TGTGCCAGCAGCTTTCTGCAGGGGCGCACAGATACGCAGTATTTT. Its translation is CASSFLQGRTDTQYF.

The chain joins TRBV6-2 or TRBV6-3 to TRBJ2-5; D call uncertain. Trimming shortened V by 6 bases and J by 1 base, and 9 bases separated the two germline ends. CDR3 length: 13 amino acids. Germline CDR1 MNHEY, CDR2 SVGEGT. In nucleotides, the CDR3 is TGTGCCAGCAGCCGATCGACCCAAGAGACCCAGTACTTC. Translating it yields CASSRSTQETQYF.

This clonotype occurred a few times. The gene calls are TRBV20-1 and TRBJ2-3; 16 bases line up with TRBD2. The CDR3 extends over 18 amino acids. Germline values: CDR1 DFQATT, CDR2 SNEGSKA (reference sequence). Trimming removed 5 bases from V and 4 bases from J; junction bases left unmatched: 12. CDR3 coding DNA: TGCAGTGCTCGTCCGGGACTAGCGGGAGGGCATTCCCCAGATACGCAGTATTTT. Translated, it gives CSARPGLAGGHSPDTQYF.

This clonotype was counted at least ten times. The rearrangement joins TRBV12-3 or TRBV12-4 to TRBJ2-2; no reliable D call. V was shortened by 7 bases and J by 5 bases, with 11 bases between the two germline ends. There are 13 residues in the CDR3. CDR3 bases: TGTGCCAGCACCAACAAGGCAACCGGGGAGCTGTTTTTT. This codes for CASTNKATGELFF.